A single TCR beta chain is shown here with its context. V shed 5 bases and J shed 4 bases, with 8 bases lying between them. The V gene's germline CDR1 is SGHAT and CDR2 FQNNGV. The CDR3 totals 12 residues. The data stem from a study of cytomegalovirus exposure and HLA in healthy donors. PCR involved 60 Vbeta and 13 Jbeta primers. Produced via immunoSEQ multiplex PCR; TCRdb's table is partial and in-frame only. The sample records 130,000 to 150,000 clones, roughly four fifths being singletons. The chain couples TRBV11-2 to TRBJ1-1, with D perhaps matching TRBD1 (5 bases). Sequences were obtained from PBMCs. This receptor was identified in a human donor in good health. CDR3 in DNA: TGTGCCAGCAGCCAGGGAGGCACTGAAGCTTTCTTT. It specifies CASSQGGTEAFF.